Listed here are 7 T cell receptor beta chains from one sample, sequenced in a study of Graves' ophthalmopathy and Graves' hyperthyroidism. The authors amplified TCR beta CDR3 regions from RNA transcripts. Investigators did first-round RT-PCR with HTBI primers, then second-round multiplex PCR. TCRdb re-analysed the multiplex PCR reads in MiXCR, keeping a single row per CDR3 protein. The data hold approximately 700,000 distinct CDR3 sequences, with just over 40% observed a single time. What was sequenced was peripheral blood. The receptor set was obtained from an adult man with Graves' ophthalmopathy.

This clonotype was counted between two and nine times. The chain links TRBV6-1 to TRBJ1-5, with D possibly TRBD1 on 6 matching bases. V shed 5 bases and J shed 5 bases, with 10 bases lying between them. The V gene's germline CDR1 is MNHNS and CDR2 SASEGT. This CDR3 comprises 13 residues. The CDR3: CASSQTGYQPQHF. In DNA, the CDR3 is TGTGCCAGCAGTCAAACAGGGTATCAGCCCCAGCATTTT.

The table lists this clonotype with many counts. This chain connects TRBV19 to TRBJ1-2; 10 bases map to TRBD1. The germline CDR1 and CDR2 sequences are LNHDA and SQIVND (reference sequence). Germline trimming cut 8 bases from V and 2 bases from J; bases unmatched to any gene: 5. The CDR3 has 14 amino acids. The CDR3, as DNA: TGTGCCAGTGAGACAGGGGGCGCGAACTATGGCTACACCTTC. It codes for CASETGGANYGYTF.

A remark on this clonotype: One junction end does not reproduce the germline sequence, and a read error may be involved. The chain uses TRBV14 and TRBJ2-7, with 7 bases that match TRBD1. The CDR3 spans 16 residues. Germline CDR1 is SGHDN and CDR2 is FVKESK. The CDR3 DNA reads TGCGCCAGCAGCCAAGGCCCCGGAACAGGGGCCTACGAGCAGTACTTC. Its protein is CASSQGPGTGAYEQYF. Complete variable domain (other parts from reference TRBV14 and TRBJ2-7): EAGVTQFPSHSVIEKGQTVTLRCDPISGHDNLYWYRRVMGKEIKFLLHFVKESKQDESGMPNNRFLAERTGGTYSTLKVQPAELEDSGVYFCASSQGPGTGAYEQYFGPGTRLTVT.

The chain employs TRBV7-8 and TRBJ2-5; tentatively, D is TRBD1 (7 bases). The length of the CDR3 is 19 residues. Trimming left V 3 bases short and J 2 bases short, with 25 bases between. CDR1 SGHVS and CDR2 FQNEAQ come from the germline V gene. This CDR3 is CASSFFHRYRGGPQETQYF. Here the CDR3 DNA reads TGTGCCAGCAGCTTCTTCCACCGATACAGGGGAGGCCCTCAAGAGACCCAGTACTTC.

The rearrangement uses TRBV27 and TRBJ1-6; D is unresolved. The CDR3 loop spans 14 amino acids. V lost 7 bases and J lost 10, with 17 bases in between. Germline V gives CDR1 MNHEY, CDR2 SMNVEV (reference sequence). The CDR3 nucleotides are TGTGCCAGCACTGCGTCACCCCCGTCCTCACCCCTCCACTTT. It yields the protein CASTASPPSSPLHF.

A few counts support this clonotype. The gene calls are TRBV19 and TRBJ2-7; 9 bases are shared with TRBD1. The CDR3 loop spans 15 amino acids. J lost 2 bases, V lost 1 base, and 3 bases had no gene match. CDR1 and CDR2 (germline): LNHDA, SQIVND (reference sequence). The CDR3 region has the DNA TGTGCCAGTAGTATAGCACAGGGGGCCGCCTACGAGCAGTACTTC. Translated: CASSIAQGAAYEQYF.

This clonotype was picked up many times. The V gene is TRBV7-9, the J gene TRBJ2-5, with D possibly matching TRBD2 (5 bases). The length of the CDR3 is 12 residues. V gave up 8 bases and J gave up 3 bases, with 10 bases separating them. The germline CDR1 and CDR2 sequences are SEHNR and FQNEAQ (reference sequence). CDR3 DNA sequence: TGTGCCAGCGGATTCGGGGAAGAGACCCAGTACTTC. Translating it yields CASGFGEETQYF.